One and the same sample provided the 21 T cell receptor beta chains below, sequenced in a study of cytomegalovirus exposure and HLA in healthy donors. Vbeta (60) and Jbeta (13) primers were used in the PCR. TCRdb keeps only in-frame clones here, not all; method: immunoSEQ multiplex PCR. Among tens of thousands of clones listed, approximately 70% were seen once. Sequenced: PBMCs. The receptors were sampled from a woman aged 50 to 60 in good health and CMV-seropositive.

The chain recombines TRBV29-1 with TRBJ2-1, with a possible D match to TRBD1 (6 bases). The V gene lost 7 bases and the J gene lost 1 base, with 14 bases spanning the gap. Germline-derived CDR1 and CDR2 are SQVTM and ANQGSEA. The CDR3 consists of 14 residues. CDR3 protein: CSGKKTGSYNEQFF. The CDR3 coding sequence is TGCAGCGGAAAGAAGACAGGATCCTACAATGAGCAGTTCTTC.

This clone was observed a few times. The V call is TRBV30, the J call TRBJ2-7; D is possibly TRBD1 (5 bases). The CDR3 length is 11 residues. Trimming removed 0 bases from V and 7 bases from J, with 7 bases in between. CDR1 GTSNPN and CDR2 SVGIG come from the germline V gene (reference sequence). CDR3 loop: CAWSVAGEQYF. CDR3 DNA: TGTGCCTGGAGTGTGGCAGGGGAGCAGTACTTC.

This chain uses TRBV10-1 with TRBJ2-3; possible D gene TRBD2, 7 bases. Looked up from germline, CDR1 is WNHNN and CDR2 is SYGVQD (reference sequence). Trimming removed 4 bases from V and 2 bases from J, with 19 bases in between. This CDR3 is 17 amino acids long. Written as DNA, the CDR3 is TGCGCCAGCAGTGGTGATTCATTCGGGGGGCACACAGATACGCAGTATTTT. Amino acid sequence: CASSGDSFGGHTDTQYF.

This clone was detected only once. The chain uses TRBV4-1 and TRBJ2-1, with 9 bases fitting TRBD1. CDR1 MGHRA and CDR2 YSYEKL come from the germline V gene. With 3 bases clipped from V and 6 bases from J, the junction kept 9 bases outside the gene matches. The length of the CDR3 is 16 residues. CDR3 sequence: CASSQVTGTGFNEQFF. CDR3 in DNA: TGCGCCAGCAGCCAGGTTACCGGGACAGGGTTCAATGAGCAGTTCTTC.

The chain joins TRBV7-2 to TRBJ2-1; TRBD1 aligns across 12 bases. The CDR3 spans 15 residues. The trim removed 5 bases at V and 9 bases at J, leaving 8 bases unmatched. Germline V CDR1 and CDR2: SGHTA, FQGNSA. CDR3 DNA sequence: TGTGCCAGCAGCCCCCGGGACAGGGGGCGCGGTGAGCAGTTCTTC. This codes for CASSPRDRGRGEQFF.

The chain combines TRBV29-1 with TRBJ2-2, with 10 bases aligning to TRBD1. Germline CDR1 reads SQVTM; CDR2 reads ANQGSEA. The CDR3 extends over 12 amino acids. The V and J ends lost 6 bases and 7 bases, in that order; junction bases with no gene match: 2. CDR3 in amino acids: CSVGQGHGELFF. CDR3 DNA: TGCAGCGTGGGACAGGGGCACGGGGAGCTGTTTTTT.

The chain carries TRBV4-3 and TRBJ2-5; 10 bases match TRBD1. Germline assignment: CDR1 LGHNA and CDR2 YSLEER. V shed 0 bases and J 5 bases; nucleotides not matched to a gene: 18. The CDR3 covers 20 residues. Here the CDR3 reads CASSQDLFGTGDRKSETQYF. CDR3 nucleotide sequence: TGCGCCAGCAGCCAAGATCTTTTTGGGACAGGGGATAGGAAATCGGAGACCCAGTACTTC.

This clone has at least ten counts. This chain joins TRBV5-4 and TRBJ2-2, with D maybe TRBD1 (6 bases). Germline V CDR1 and CDR2: SGHNT, YYREEE (reference sequence). Trimming took 6 bases from V and 3 from J, leaving 12 bases between them. The CDR3 is made up of 14 amino acids. CDR3 DNA: TGTGCCAGCAACCGAGGGGGAGACACCGGGGAGCTGTTTTTT. It translates to CASNRGGDTGELFF.

V gene TRBV6-5 combines with J gene TRBJ1-2; 8 bases match TRBD1. Germline values: CDR1 MNHEY, CDR2 SVGAGI. V shed 6 bases and J 13 bases; nucleotides not matched to a gene: 16. The CDR3 has 14 residues. CDR3 sequence: CASRTTGQGLSSTF. The DNA of the CDR3 is TGTGCCAGCAGGACCACTGGACAGGGACTTAGTTCCACCTTC.

This clone has only a few counts. The V call is TRBV5-1, the J call TRBJ1-1; D ambiguous. Germline V gene sequence: CDR1 SGHRS, CDR2 YFSETQ. The CDR3 has 11 amino acids. The V gene lost 0 bases and the J gene lost 8 bases, with 5 bases spanning the gap. The CDR3 DNA sequence: TGCGCCAGCAGCTTGGACGGGGAAGCTTTCTTT. Its protein is CASSLDGEAFF. The full variable domain, rest sourced from reference TRBV5-1 and TRBJ1-1, is KAGVTQTPRYLIKTRGQQVTLSCSPISGHRSVSWYQQTPGQGLQFLFEYFSETQRNKGNFPGRFSGRQFSNSRSEMNVSTLELGDSALYLCASSLDGEAFFGQGTRLTVV.

The chain is built from TRBV13 and TRBJ1-1; D not resolved. There are 13 residues in the CDR3. V lost 4 bases and J 0 bases, leaving 6 bases between the germline ends. Germline CDR1 PRHDT, CDR2 FYEKMQ (reference sequence). The CDR3 region is CASSSLLNTEAFF. The CDR3 DNA reads as TGTGCCAGCAGCTCCCTTTTGAACACTGAAGCTTTCTTT. The complete variable domain, with remaining parts taken from reference TRBV13 and TRBJ1-1, reads AAGVIQSPRHLIKEKRETATLKCYPIPRHDTVYWYQQGPGQDPQFLISFYEKMQSDKGSIPDRFSAQQFSDYHSELNMSSLELGDSALYFCASSSLLNTEAFFGQGTRLTVV.

The chain is built from TRBV29-1 and TRBJ2-5; TRBD1 agrees at 11 bases. Germline lookup yields CDR1 SQVTM and CDR2 ANQGSEA. Trimming took 4 bases from V and 1 from J; bases not matched to a gene: 2. The CDR3 runs to 14 residues. For the CDR3, the DNA is TGCAGCGTTGCCGGGACAGGGGGCCAAGAGACCCAGTACTTC. As protein: CSVAGTGGQETQYF.

This clone was seen only once. The rearrangement uses TRBV4-3 and TRBJ2-2; 8 bases match TRBD2. The V segment lost 0 bases and the J segment 0 bases; nucleotides outside the gene matches: 6. The CDR3 covers 18 residues. Germline V gives CDR1 LGHNA, CDR2 YSLEER. The CDR3 loop is CASSQDKGAGANTGELFF. The CDR3 bases are TGCGCCAGCAGCCAAGATAAAGGAGCGGGGGCGAACACCGGGGAGCTGTTTTTT.

This sequence joins TRBV30 and TRBJ1-1; D not certain. Germline loops: CDR1 GTSNPN, CDR2 SVGIG (reference sequence). This CDR3 region has 13 residues. Deletions cut 0 bases from V and 4 bases from J, with 9 bases between. Here the CDR3 DNA reads TGTGCCTGGAGTGTAGCACGGGGCACTGAAGCTTTCTTT. It codes for CAWSVARGTEAFF. The whole variable domain, remainder taken from reference TRBV30 and TRBJ1-1, is SQTIHQWPATLVQPVGSPLSLECTVEGTSNPNLYWYRQAAGRGLQLLFYSVGIGQISSEVPQNLSASRPQDRQFILSSKKLLLSDSGFYLCAWSVARGTEAFFGQGTRLTVV.

This clone showed up just once. The V call is TRBV5-5, the J call TRBJ2-1, with a possible D match to TRBD1 (6 bases). Germline V gene data show CDR1 as SGHKS and CDR2 as YYEKEE (reference sequence). V lost 2 bases to trimming and J lost 4 bases, with 13 bases between them. The CDR3 has 15 residues. The CDR3 DNA reads as TGTGCCAGCAGCTTCCGGGACACTGAATACAATGAGCAGTTCTTC. Translated: CASSFRDTEYNEQFF.

The chain joins TRBV11-3 to TRBJ2-7; D possibly corresponds to TRBD1 (5 bases). Germline V gives CDR1 SGHNT, CDR2 YENEEA. Trimming stripped 5 bases from V and 4 bases from J, with 9 bases between. This CDR3 region has 12 residues. CDR3 nucleotide sequence: TGTGCCAGCAGCGCAACAGGATACGAGCAGTACTTC. Residues: CASSATGYEQYF.

This clone appeared a few times. The genes are TRBV10-3 and TRBJ1-2; 10 nucleotides agree with TRBD1. Per the germline V gene, CDR1 is ENHRY and CDR2 is SYGVKD. Trimming at V came to 6 bases and at J to 4 bases, leaving 5 bases not matched to a gene. The CDR3 covers 14 residues. The CDR3 nucleotides are TGTGCCATCAGCCCGGGACAGGGGTCCTATGGCTACACCTTC. Its protein is CAISPGQGSYGYTF.

This clone occurred once. V gene TRBV15 combines with J gene TRBJ2-5; TRBD2 aligns across 11 bases. This CDR3 contains 16 residues. With 3 bases clipped from V and 4 bases from J, the junction kept 7 bases outside the gene matches. CDR1 and CDR2 (germline): LNHNV, YYDKDF (reference sequence). The CDR3, as DNA: TGTGCCACCAGCAGGAGTAGCGGGGGGGCTTTAGAGACCCAGTACTTC. Translation: CATSRSSGGALETQYF.

The chain employs TRBV5-6 and TRBJ1-5; 8 nucleotides line up with TRBD1. V was pared by 2 bases and J by 5 bases, with 3 bases of the junction left unmatched. The germline V gene encodes CDR1 SGHDT and CDR2 YYEEEE. This CDR3 comprises 14 residues. The CDR3 sequence: CASSFQGADQPQHF. The CDR3 DNA follows: TGTGCCAGCAGCTTCCAGGGGGCTGATCAGCCCCAGCATTTT.

In this sample, this clone turned up a few times. This chain joins TRBV9 and TRBJ1-2, with 10 bases that match TRBD1. CDR1 SGDLS and CDR2 YYNGEE come from the germline V gene. This CDR3 has 18 amino acids. J gave up 3 bases and V 4 bases, and 15 bases lay outside the gene matches. For the CDR3, the DNA is TGTGCCAGCAGCCCACATTCCGGGACAGGGGTTGGCGACTATGGCTACACCTTC. Translation: CASSPHSGTGVGDYGYTF.

This clone was detected a few times. V usage is TRBV27 and J usage is TRBJ1-1; D call uncertain. Germline CDR1 and CDR2: MNHEY and SMNVEV (reference sequence). This CDR3 region has 14 residues. V was cut by 5 bases and J by 0 bases, with 10 bases left in between. The CDR3 sequence: CASSLSAMNTEAFF. CDR3 DNA sequence: TGTGCCAGCAGTCTCTCCGCGATGAACACTGAAGCTTTCTTT.